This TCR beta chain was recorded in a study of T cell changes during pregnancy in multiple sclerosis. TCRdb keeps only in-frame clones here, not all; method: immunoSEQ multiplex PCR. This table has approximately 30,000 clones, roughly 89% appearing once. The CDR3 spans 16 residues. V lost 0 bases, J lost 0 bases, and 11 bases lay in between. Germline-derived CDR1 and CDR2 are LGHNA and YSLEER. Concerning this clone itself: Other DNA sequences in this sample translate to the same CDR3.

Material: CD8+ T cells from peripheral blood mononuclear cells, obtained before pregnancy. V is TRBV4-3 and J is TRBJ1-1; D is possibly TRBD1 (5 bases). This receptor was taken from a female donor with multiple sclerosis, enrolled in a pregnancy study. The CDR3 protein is CASSQDYGGMNTEAFF. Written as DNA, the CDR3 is TGCGCCAGCAGCCAAGATTACGGGGGGATGAACACTGAAGCTTTCTTT.